This T cell receptor (beta chain) was found in a study of blood T cell repertoires in COVID-19. Study summary: The United States, Italy and Spain were the sources of the acute and convalescent COVID-19 samples. Nucleic acid was either cDNA or gDNA, and it came from T cells, B-cell-depleted T cells, or PBMCs.

Original analysis: Amplification of reference gene primers provided the estimated nucleated cell counts. Measured with immunoSEQ multiplex PCR; TCRdb has only the in-frame clones, and not every one. The V and J calls and clone size were taken over from that table, and D and trimming were inferred from the DNA. Of about 230,000 clones listed, about 85% were seen once; the top ten hold around 0.96%. Germline V lookup: CDR1 SGHAT, CDR2 FQNNGV. The CDR3 is 15 amino acids. Trimming stripped 2 bases from V and 6 bases from J, with 15 bases between. The TCR was taken from a man aged 40-50 years with acute or convalescent COVID-19. The material sequenced was peripheral blood. The chain uses TRBV11-2 and TRBJ2-3; a possible D gene is TRBD1 (6 bases). The CDR3 sequence: CASSLQGFPPDTQYF. CDR3 bases: TGTGCCAGCAGCTTACAGGGGTTCCCGCCCGATACGCAGTATTTT.